This paragraph reports one TCR beta chain. The data belong to a study of shared clonotypes between healthy human individuals. The V gene's germline CDR1 is KGHSH and CDR2 LQKENI. V lost 1 base and J 3 bases, leaving 16 bases between the germline ends. This CDR3 has 16 residues. Data came from immunoSEQ multiplex PCR; TCRdb stores just in-frame clones and leaves some out. The table lists 530,000 or so clones, about 75% of them singletons. The sequenced sample consisted of PBMCs. This receptor was taken from a woman aged 40-49 years in good health. Some clones in this sample may be carry-over from other donors' samples. The rearrangement uses TRBV18 and TRBJ2-7; D perhaps matches TRBD2 (6 bases). The CDR3 DNA reads TGTGCCAGCTCACCACGGTCCGGGGCGGGGCACTACGAGCAGTACTTC. Translating gives CASSPRSGAGHYEQYF.